This entry concerns a single T cell receptor beta chain. This clone's antigen is unknown. The sample holds no much larger clone one base away, and base qualities are not on file. Libraries were built with the immunoSEQ multiplex PCR assay. For the multiplex PCR, a mixture combining 60 forward primers for TCR Vbeta segments and 13 reverse primers for TCR Jbeta segments was used. A multiplex PCR assay on genomic DNA amplified the CDR3 region of rearranged TCR beta genes. On the Illumina HiSeq System, the amplified TCR beta libraries were sequenced as 87-base-pair reads. The paper's processing steps were these. In a later analysis, approximately 74 million unique TCR beta chains were counted across the 500 to 850 repertoires, and roughly 9.9 million of these chains were shared by at least two donors. To remove PCR and sequencing errors, raw reads were error-corrected and collapsed into unique sequences using a nearest-neighbor algorithm that merged closely related sequences. V, D and J gene segments were assigned by aligning CDR3 sequences to IMGT reference sequences. For a sequence to be retained, a match of at least six nucleotides to both a V gene segment and a J gene segment was required. Rearrangements were classified as productive when the CDR3 lacked stop codons and remained in frame with V and J, and all other rearrangements were classified as non-productive. Following IMGT convention, CDR3 was defined as the stretch from the second conserved V-encoded cysteine up to the conserved J-encoded phenylalanine. In an earlier analysis of 587 of the donors, sequences lacking an unambiguous match to a single V gene segment were excluded. In an earlier analysis of about 590 of the donors, a V segment was called functional when productive rearrangements were above 56.7%, and segregating when the standard deviation between donors exceeded 5%. A statistical classification framework was built for diagnosing cytomegalovirus status from the catalog of TCR beta chain sequences. A later analysis assigned V and J genes by comparing TCR nucleotide sequences with IMGT/GENE-DB human TR gene sequences. The TCRdist pipeline was used in a later analysis to assign CDR3 sequences and most-parsimonious VDJ recombination scenarios. A later analysis defined each TCR beta chain by its CDR3 amino acid sequence plus V-gene family, and excluded reads lacking a unique V-gene family. A later analysis removed 592 highly shared, low-generation-probability nucleotide sequences to deal with suspected cross-contamination and a sequencing artifact. In a later analysis, a clonal expansion index for each public chain was calculated from normalized within-repertoire ranks of inferred template counts. In a later analysis, generation probabilities were computed with a VDJ recombination model fitted to out-of-frame rearrangements, and the resulting probabilities were checked against IGoR. Hypergeometric tests were used in a later analysis to score TCR-TCR, TCR-HLA and TCR-CMV co-occurrence, with a repertoire-size bias correction applied to the TCR pairs. False discovery rates were estimated in a later analysis by permuting HLA or CMV assignments 20 times. In a later analysis, co-occurring TCRs were grouped using DBSCAN, and TCRdist sequence similarity was added for clustering within HLA-allele-positive subsets. Repertoires with fewer than 30,000 or more than 120,000 public chains were left out of co-occurrence clustering, as were several repertoires with anomalous nucleotide sharing. TCRdb obtained this table from immuneACCESS and retained in-frame rearrangements with V and J assigned. These tables miss some clones; where compared with another copy, unresolved V genes account for less than half of the shortfall, and the remainder is unexplained. V, J and clone size were drawn from that table, and D and trimming were deduced from the DNA. For this sample the table gives 130,000 or so clones, of which 70% to 75% were detected only once. The ten largest clones take up about 3.4% of the sample.

The record originates from a study of cytomegalovirus exposure and HLA in healthy donors (dated by TCRdb to about 2017). A note on the overall study: An earlier analysis of several hundred of the donors reported under 300 Gb of sequence data and around 120 million unique TCR beta sequences obtained from around 170 million T cells. Besides the first cohort of about 730 subjects, a separate validation cohort made up of around 120 different subjects was used. About 280 gigabases of sequencing data and tens of millions of unique TCR sequences were included in an early release covering over 600 HLA-typed donors. The aim of the study was to test whether cataloging public T cell receptors could identify signatures of past pathogen exposure. Class I and class II HLA loci were covered by the typing at four-digit resolution. Of the approximately 400 genotyped donors, approximately 83% fell in the genetic ancestry cluster associated with self-reported Caucasian donors. Among a few hundred genotyped donors of the cohort, an average of around 240,000 unique TCR beta nucleotide sequences were sequenced per donor, around 20% of them non-productive. The study used immunosequencing to profile the T cell repertoires of 670 or so subjects and linked those repertoires to cytomegalovirus serostatus. Four or five DR-DQ haplotypes were treated as single units for association and clustering because of strong linkage in the cohort. High-throughput TCR immunosequencing, statistical association of individual TCRs with disease status, and machine learning were combined to predict cytomegalovirus infection status. Donor age, sex, ethnicity and CMV serostatus were collected together with the repertoire data. All discovery cohort repertoires had been generated on a single sequencing platform. A later analysis re-analyzed previously published TCR beta repertoires from about 730 donors and added high-resolution HLA genotyping to study TCR occurrence patterns. A later genetic analysis took genome-wide SNP genotypes for about 55% of the 666 donors and used that subset as a discovery cohort. An earlier analysis of around 580 of the donors used high-throughput TCR beta sequencing to judge whether each TCR beta V gene segment behaved as functional or pseudogenic. Rather than drawing on any new phenotypic data, the later analysis identified candidate immune exposures from TCR beta sequences and the way those sequences occurred across donors. The number of typed donors differed by locus: roughly 620-630 for A, B, C, DRB1 and DQB1; 522 for DQA1; some 590 for DPA1; and some 470 for DPB1. Findings and caveats that apply to the study as a whole: In this cohort, only TCR beta chains were sequenced, and detectable features were limited by the absence of alpha or paired-chain data. Because HLA typing was missing for some donors at each locus, association tests included only the typed subset. In the study, around 150 TCR beta chains were listed as associated with cytomegalovirus. According to a later genetic analysis, donors in an Asian-associated ancestry cluster had fewer N-insertions in productive TCRs than the approximately 630-donor mean. A later genetic analysis associated a missense DCLRE1C variant with V-gene and J-gene trimming of TCR beta chains, and an independent cohort replicated the association. CMV serostatus was the only immune exposure information available for the cohort. A later analysis associated 16,951 TCR beta sequences with specific HLA alleles at a false discovery rate of 0.05. An earlier analysis of 587 of the donors showed that most TCR beta V segments appeared in productive rearrangements either about 90% or about 30% of the time, which broadly matched IMGT annotations. In a later analysis, several top co-occurrence clusters were reported to appear linked to parvovirus B19, influenza, CMV and Epstein-Barr virus. While some public TCRs were present in many individuals, most TCR sequences turned up only very rarely across donors. In vitro tests confirmed that a few of the cytomegalovirus-associated TCR beta chains recognize cytomegalovirus antigens. Roughly uniform sequencing depth across donors was assumed in presence/absence analyses, although this assumption may not hold. A cluster of highly shared sequence variants was judged likely to represent a technical artifact of the sequencing pipeline. A further reported finding was that TCR beta sequences accurately predicted the HLA-A and HLA-B alleles for most subjects in the first cohort. Strong co-occurrence of HLA alleles, especially DR and DQ, made assigning TCR associations to individual alleles difficult. Cytomegalovirus status was reported to be diagnosed by the classifier with high specificity and sensitivity in both the original and validation cohorts. In a later analysis, most CMV-associated TCR beta chains were found to appear HLA-restricted, with HLA associations seemingly driven largely by CMV exposure. Linkage disequilibrium might explain the correlated functional status among segregating V segments, but an unknown experimental factor could not be excluded. The 87-base-pair reads could not distinguish some IMGT-functional V segments, including TRBV6-2 and TRBV6-3, so those segments were excluded. It was suggested by the authors that the approach could potentially be generalized to other disease states and immunological phenotypes. According to a later analysis, TCR association rates differed among HLA loci, with DRB1 alleles showing the most associated TCRs and HLA-C alleles showing the fewest. The earlier analysis of some 560 of the donors excluded over 15 rarely observed V segments, including chromosome 9 orphons, because counts were too low. In a later analysis, HLA-associated TCR beta chains were found to be more clonally expanded and to have lower generation probabilities than equally common non-associated chains.

V gives up 4 bases and J gives up 4 bases, and the segment between their germline ends measures 7 bases. The CDR3 measures 12 amino acids from cysteine to phenylalanine. Just the 36-base CDR3 DNA is kept, in frame starting at base 1. In the germline V gene, CDR1 corresponds to MNHNS and CDR2 to SASEGT. In total, roughly 710 healthy bone marrow donors made up the cohort. Cohort members were all nominally healthy when sampled, although unrecorded immune exposures were likely present. The donor tested CMV seronegative and was one of the 352 seronegative cohort members. A peripheral blood sample was provided by each donor, and peripheral blood mononuclear cells were used for TCR beta sequencing. The Qiagen DNeasy Blood Extraction Kit was used to extract genomic DNA from the blood cell samples.

The sample was PBMCs. The clonotype originates from a young man in good health and CMV-seronegative. The chain is encoded by TRBV6-1 joined to TRBJ1-2; the D region possibly corresponds to TRBD1 (5 bases align). The CDR3 amino acid sequence is: CASSGRGYGYTF. The sequenced DNA: TGTGCCAGCAGTGGAAGGGGCTATGGCTACACCTTC.